This T cell receptor beta chain emerged from a study of tumor and adjacent non-tumor tissue in lung cancer. Trimming removed 2 bases from V and 5 bases from J, with 13 bases in between. CDR3 length: 14 residues. Germline CDR1 reads SGHRS; CDR2 reads YFSETQ. Study-level points and caveats: Tumor repertoires had a smaller top 100 clone share than normal lung. Higher tumor TCR diversity was associated with shorter survival.

This clonotype was observed a few times. No antigen is known for it. The template was RNA from unsorted bulk tissue. Distant lung tissue was collected more than 3 cm away from the tumor edge. The library came from three nested PCR rounds adapted from ARM-PCR protocols. TCRdb processed the multiplex PCR reads anew with MiXCR; each CDR3 protein has one entry. Of some 80,000 distinct CDR3 sequences in the sample, just over 75% were seen once. The chain joins TRBV5-1 to TRBJ2-5; the D gene is possibly TRBD2 (6 bases). This clonotype was obtained from a man in his 70s with non-small cell lung cancer. Sequencing used distant non-tumor lung tissue. As DNA, the CDR3 is TGCGCCAGCAGCTTCGGGACTCAGGAGGAGACCCAGTACTTC. Translated: CASSFGTQEETQYF. The full variable domain, its missing parts supplied by reference TRBV5-1 and TRBJ2-5, is KAGVTQTPRYLIKTRGQQVTLSCSPISGHRSVSWYQQTPGQGLQFLFEYFSETQRNKGNFPGRFSGRQFSNSRSEMNVSTLELGDSALYLCASSFGTQEETQYFGPGTRLLVL.